The 23 T cell receptor beta chains given below trace back to one sample, sequenced in a study of regulatory T cells in long-lasting Graves disease. To make TCR beta libraries, researchers used iRepertoire HTBI primers and Arm-PCR of CDR3 regions. TCRdb called the multiplex PCR reads again in MiXCR, with one record for every CDR3 protein. The data show about 470,000 distinct CDR3 sequences, about 20% seen once. Specified time point: persistent/refractory GD, antithyroid drugs over 5 years with positive TRAb. Extracted RNA from PBMCs served as the source of the TCR library. This specimen was peripheral blood mononuclear cells (PBMCs), taken when the disease was refractory, from a patient treated with antithyroid drugs. These receptors came from a female donor with Graves disease.

The chain is built from TRBV29-1 and TRBJ1-5, with 8 bases aligning to TRBD1. CDR3 length: 14 residues. Germline CDR1 reads SQVTM; CDR2 reads ANQGSEA. Germline trimming cut 6 bases from V and 0 bases from J; bases unmatched to any gene: 4. DNA for the CDR3: TGCAGCGTCGGGACAGGAAATAGCAATCAGCCCCAGCATTTT. Its protein product is CSVGTGNSNQPQHF.

The rearrangement links TRBV27 to TRBJ2-7; 8 bases agree with TRBD2. The germline V gene encodes CDR1 MNHEY and CDR2 SMNVEV (reference sequence). J gave up 4 bases and V 4 bases, and 6 bases lay outside the gene matches. This CDR3 spans 14 amino acids. The CDR3 region is CASSSGGIRYEQYF. DNA for the CDR3: TGTGCCAGCAGTTCGGGGGGGATAAGGTACGAGCAGTACTTC.

This clonotype was observed at least ten times. The V call is TRBV5-5, the J call TRBJ1-2, with D possibly matching TRBD1 (6 bases). Germline CDR1 SGHKS, CDR2 YYEKEE (reference sequence). The CDR3 has 14 residues. Trimming cost V 0 bases and J 5 bases, with 11 bases left between them. The CDR3 DNA reads as TGTGCCAGCAGCTTGGATCAGGGGCGGTATGGCTACACCTTC. This codes for CASSLDQGRYGYTF.

This clonotype has just a few counts. The rearrangement joins TRBV15 to TRBJ1-6, with D possibly TRBD1 on 6 matching bases. Germline CDR1 is LNHNV and CDR2 is YYDKDF (reference sequence). The V and J ends lost 2 bases and 9 bases respectively, with 11 bases between them. This CDR3 is 14 amino acids long. CDR3 sequence: CATSRLNRVSPLHF. In DNA, the CDR3 is TGTGCCACCAGCAGACTAAACAGGGTTTCACCCCTCCACTTT.

V gene TRBV10-3 combines with J gene TRBJ1-6, with D maybe TRBD1 (6 bases). Germline values: CDR1 ENHRY, CDR2 SYGVKD. The CDR3 covers 16 residues. The V and J ends lost 6 bases and 0 bases respectively, with 12 bases between them. Here the CDR3 DNA reads TGTGCCATCAGCACGGGACAACACTCCTATAATTCACCCCTCCACTTT. Translation: CAISTGQHSYNSPLHF.

The chain is built from TRBV14 and TRBJ2-3; unclear D gene. From germline, CDR1 is SGHDN and CDR2 FVKESK. Trimming took 1 base from V and 0 from J, leaving 8 bases between them. This CDR3 has 15 amino acids. Here the CDR3 DNA reads TGTGCCAGCAGCCAAGGTGGAGCTAGCACAGATACGCAGTATTTT. Translating it yields CASSQGGASTDTQYF.

The rearrangement uses TRBV20-1 and TRBJ2-5, with D uncertain. The CDR3 covers 14 residues. Germline CDR1 reads DFQATT; CDR2 reads SNEGSKA (reference sequence). With 4 bases removed from V and 1 base from J, the gap between germline ends came to 13 bases. DNA for the CDR3: TGCAGTGCTAAACTCCACAATTCCCAAGAGACCCAGTACTTC. This codes for CSAKLHNSQETQYF.

This clonotype came up a few times. The gene calls are TRBV7-2 and TRBJ2-7, with D possibly TRBD2 on 5 matching bases. V lost 1 base, J lost 2 bases, and 15 bases lay in between. This CDR3 has 16 amino acids. CDR1 is SGHTA and CDR2 is FQGNSA in the germline V gene. The CDR3 spells CASSLVGERPTYEQYF. Here the CDR3 DNA reads TGTGCCAGCAGCTTAGTTGGCGAGCGGCCGACCTACGAGCAGTACTTC.

In regard to this clonotype: A much larger clone sits a single nucleotide away, making a read error possible. The genes are TRBV6-2 or TRBV6-3 and TRBJ1-1; D uncertain. V gave up 5 bases and J gave up 4 bases, with 14 bases separating them. CDR3 length: 14 amino acids. CDR1 and CDR2 (germline): MNHEY, SVGEGT. The CDR3 reads CASSPRCVSTEAFF. The CDR3, as DNA: TGTGCCAGCAGTCCGAGGTGTGTGAGCACTGAAGCTTTCTTT.

This clonotype was detected ten times or more. The rearrangement uses TRBV18 and TRBJ2-7; 8 nucleotides match TRBD1. Trimming removed 3 bases from V and 5 bases from J; junction bases left unmatched: 6. CDR3 length equals 14 residues. The germline CDR1 and CDR2 sequences are KGHSH and LQKENI. The CDR3 DNA follows: TGTGCCAGCTCACCGTGGACAGGGAACAACGAGCAGTACTTC. Its translation: CASSPWTGNNEQYF.

This clonotype showed up just a few times. V is TRBV4-2 and J is TRBJ2-2; 7 nucleotides align to TRBD2. CDR1 and CDR2 from the germline V gene are LGHNA and YNFKEQ. The CDR3 totals 15 residues. V shed 2 bases, J shed 4 bases, and the junction held 4 bases outside the gene matches. The CDR3 is CASSQSGVGTGELFF. CDR3 nucleotide sequence: TGTGCCAGCAGCCAAAGCGGGGTGGGCACCGGGGAGCTGTTTTTT.

This clonotype showed up many times. The chain couples TRBV20-1 to TRBJ2-5; D perhaps matches TRBD2 (5 bases). The CDR3 contains 12 residues. Germline assignment: CDR1 DFQATT and CDR2 SNEGSKA (reference sequence). V was shortened by 1 base and J by 5 bases, with 8 bases between the two germline ends. The DNA of the CDR3 is TGCAGTGCTAGAGTAGGGAGCGAGACCCAGTACTTC. Its protein product is CSARVGSETQYF.

The rearrangement uses TRBV2 and TRBJ2-7; TRBD1 agrees at 8 bases. This CDR3 comprises 16 residues. V shed 6 bases, J shed 3 bases, and the junction held 13 bases outside the gene matches. Germline V lookup: CDR1 SNHLY, CDR2 FYNNEI. The CDR3 region is CASSIQHGTGVYEQYF. For the CDR3, the DNA is TGTGCCAGCAGCATACAGCACGGGACAGGAGTCTACGAGCAGTACTTC.

Many counts were recorded for this clonotype. J is TRBJ2-5 and V is TRBV11-3; 11 bases fit TRBD1. From germline, CDR1 is SGHNT and CDR2 YENEEA. The CDR3 spans 15 residues. Trimming cost V 5 bases and J 5 bases; bases outside gene matches: 7. The CDR3 coding sequence is TGTGCCAGCAGCCCAAGGACAGGGGGCGCGGAGACCCAGTACTTC. Its translation: CASSPRTGGAETQYF.

This clonotype was counted many times. The chain links TRBV30 to TRBJ1-2; D remains ambiguous. The ends were cut back, 0 bases at V and 2 bases at J, with 10 bases in the middle. The CDR3 has 14 residues. Germline lookup yields CDR1 GTSNPN and CDR2 SVGIG (reference sequence). Here the CDR3 DNA reads TGTGCCTGGAGTGTATCCAGTGGAAACTATGGCTACACCTTC. The encoded protein is CAWSVSSGNYGYTF.

V and J are TRBV12-3 or TRBV12-4 and TRBJ2-3, with 8 bases fitting TRBD2. The CDR3 extends over 16 amino acids. V gave up 6 bases and J gave up 4 bases; unmatched junction bases: 12. The CDR3 region is CASRQGLAKGADTQYF. The CDR3 DNA is TGTGCCAGCAGGCAAGGACTAGCCAAGGGTGCAGATACGCAGTATTTT.

The chain combines TRBV6-1 with TRBJ1-1; 8 bases are shared with TRBD1. J lost 1 base, V lost 6 bases, and 13 bases had no gene match. The CDR3 contains 17 residues. The germline gives CDR1 MNHNS, CDR2 SASEGT. Written as DNA, the CDR3 is TGTGCCAGCAGACGTGCCCTTCACGACAGGGGGAACACTGAAGCTTTCTTT. Amino acids: CASRRALHDRGNTEAFF.

This clonotype was counted only a few times. This sequence joins TRBV12-3 or TRBV12-4 and TRBJ2-7, with 7 bases fitting TRBD2. J gave up 6 bases and V 6 bases, and 11 bases lay outside the gene matches. This CDR3 is 14 amino acids long. CDR3: CASSPGGTPAEQYF. CDR3 nucleotides: TGTGCCAGCAGCCCCGGGGGGACTCCCGCCGAGCAGTACTTC.

This clonotype was detected many times. The chain uses TRBV11-1 and TRBJ1-1, with TRBD1 matching 7 bases. Germline lookup yields CDR1 SGHAT and CDR2 FQDESV (reference sequence). The length of the CDR3 is 14 residues. V was clipped by 5 bases and J by 4 bases; unmatched bases: 7. The CDR3 is CASSTLEGATEAFF. CDR3 sequence (DNA): TGTGCCAGCAGCACCCTTGAGGGGGCCACTGAAGCTTTCTTT.

The chain uses TRBV10-3 and TRBJ1-6, with D unclear. V was trimmed by 5 bases and J by 10 bases, leaving 12 bases between them. Germline V CDR1 and CDR2: ENHRY, SYGVKD. CDR3 length: 13 residues. CDR3 in amino acids: CAISPDMISPLHF. The CDR3 nucleotides are TGTGCCATCAGTCCCGACATGATCTCACCCCTCCACTTT.

This clonotype was seen ten or more times. The chain is built from TRBV6-1 and TRBJ2-7; TRBD2 agrees at 12 bases. Trimming at V came to 7 bases and at J to 2 bases, leaving 6 bases not matched to a gene. The CDR3 covers 15 residues. CDR1 MNHNS and CDR2 SASEGT come from the germline V gene. CDR3 DNA: TGTGCCAGCACCCTAGCGGGAGGGAACACCTACGAGCAGTACTTC. Its protein is CASTLAGGNTYEQYF.

Concerning this clonotype itself: The conserved phenylalanine or tryptophan is not found at the CDR3 terminus, so this likely reflects a read error. The genes are TRBV7-2 and TRBJ2-7; TRBD2 aligns across 12 bases. Germline V CDR1 and CDR2: SGHTA, FQGNSA. V shed 4 bases, J shed 6 bases, and the junction held 7 bases outside the gene matches. CDR3 length: 15 residues. CDR3 coding DNA: TGTGCCAGCAGCTCATGGACTAGCGGGACGGGCGAGCAGTACCTC. Its protein is CASSSWTSGTGEQYL.

This clonotype was counted a few times. This rearrangement joins TRBV11-3 to TRBJ2-5; TRBD2 agrees at 7 bases. The DNA matches TRBJ2-1 better at its end, which makes the J call doubtful. Germline V lookup: CDR1 SGHNT, CDR2 YENEEA. The CDR3 contains 15 residues. The chain's CDR3 is CASSLVASGHNEQFF. The CDR3 DNA is TGTGCCAGCAGCTTGGTGGCTAGCGGACACAATGAGCAGTTCTTC.